Presented here are 28 T cell receptor beta chains from one specimen sequenced in a study of radiotherapy plus CTLA-4 blockade in lung cancer. Only in-frame clones appear in the TCRdb table, and some are missing; sequencing was by immunoSEQ multiplex PCR. Here the sample spans 45,000 to 55,000 clones, 70% to 80% being singletons. The source was peripheral blood, collected from a patient treated with radiotherapy plus ipilimumab. These receptors were obtained from a human donor with non-small cell lung cancer who had stable disease on radiotherapy plus ipilimumab.

The V gene is TRBV5-1, the J gene TRBJ1-1; D is unclear. This CDR3 is built from 15 residues. V was shortened by 5 bases and J by 5 bases, with 19 bases between the two germline ends. Germline V gives CDR1 SGHRS, CDR2 YFSETQ. The CDR3 sequence: CASSLREGSGTEAFF. CDR3 nucleotide sequence: TGCGCCAGCAGTCTCCGGGAGGGCTCGGGAACTGAAGCTTTCTTT.

This clone was observed a few times. The chain uses TRBV5-1 and TRBJ2-1; D unclear. With 4 bases removed from V and 0 bases from J, the gap between germline ends came to 14 bases. This CDR3 comprises 16 residues. CDR1 and CDR2 (germline): SGHRS, YFSETQ. The CDR3 region is CASSRTPISSYNEQFF. CDR3 DNA sequence: TGCGCCAGCAGCCGTACTCCGATTAGCTCCTACAATGAGCAGTTCTTC.

The CDR3 bases are TGCGCCAGCAGCATCCGGCCAGGGGGCCGTAATGAAAAACTGTTTTTT. Amino acids: CASSIRPGGRNEKLFF. This sequence joins TRBV5-1 and TRBJ1-4; 8 bases align to TRBD1. Per germline, CDR1 SGHRS and CDR2 YFSETQ. V lost 4 bases, J lost 4 bases, and 9 bases stayed unmatched. This CDR3 is built from 16 residues.

The CDR3 DNA reads TGTGCCAGCAGCGTAGAGGGCGGGAGCACAGATACGCAGTATTTT. This sequence encodes CASSVEGGSTDTQYF. V gene TRBV9 combines with J gene TRBJ2-3; a possible D gene is TRBD2 (5 bases). CDR3 length equals 15 residues. V lost 0 bases and J 0 bases, leaving 8 bases between the germline ends. Germline CDR1 reads SGDLS; CDR2 reads YYNGEE.

The V call is TRBV7-9, the J call TRBJ2-5; D remains ambiguous. The germline V gene has CDR1 SEHNR and CDR2 FQNEAQ (reference sequence). Trimming pared 3 bases from V and 5 bases from J, leaving 10 bases between. This CDR3 is 13 amino acids long. The CDR3 reads CASSFIPVETQYF. CDR3 DNA: TGTGCCAGCAGCTTTATCCCAGTGGAGACCCAGTACTTC.

This clone came up a few times. The CDR3 DNA sequence: TGTGCCAGCAGCGGAATTTGGGGCTACACCTTC. Translation gives CASSGIWGYTF. V is TRBV28 and J is TRBJ1-2; D uncertain. The V and J ends lost 6 bases and 8 bases respectively, with 10 bases between them. The germline V gene encodes CDR1 MDHEN and CDR2 SYDVKM. CDR3 length: 11 residues.

V and J are TRBV19 and TRBJ2-3; perhaps TRBD1 as D (6 bases). With 6 bases removed from V and 0 bases from J, the gap between germline ends came to 16 bases. The CDR3 loop spans 16 amino acids. The germline CDR1 and CDR2 sequences are LNHDA and SQIVND (reference sequence). In nucleotides, the CDR3 is TGTGCCAGTAGCAGAAACAGGGAAATTAGCACAGATACGCAGTATTTT. Protein product: CASSRNREISTDTQYF.

The gene calls are TRBV13 and TRBJ1-3; D gene ambiguous. Trimming cost V 5 bases and J 3 bases, with 11 bases left between them. The CDR3 totals 14 residues. Germline lookup yields CDR1 PRHDT and CDR2 FYEKMQ (reference sequence). The DNA for the CDR3 is TGTGCCAGCAGCGCCCGGTTTTATGGAAACACCATATATTTT. Residues: CASSARFYGNTIYF.

This chain joins TRBV4-1 and TRBJ1-2; weak D call: TRBD1 (6 bases). V lost 0 bases to trimming and J lost 11 bases, with 10 bases between them. CDR3 length: 12 residues. CDR1 and CDR2 from the germline V gene are MGHRA and YSYEKL. The CDR3 here is CASSQDQGRYTF. For the CDR3, the DNA is TGCGCCAGCAGCCAAGATCAGGGGCGGTACACCTTC.

The chain combines TRBV5-4 with TRBJ2-1; D ambiguous. The germline CDR1 and CDR2 sequences are SGHNT and YYREEE (reference sequence). V lost 0 bases to trimming and J lost 7 bases, with 8 bases between them. This CDR3 comprises 13 residues. CDR3 nucleotides: TGTGCCAGCAGCTTGGGGGCCGGGAATGAGCAGTTCTTC. As protein: CASSLGAGNEQFF. Filled out from reference TRBV5-4 and TRBJ2-1, the complete variable domain reads ETGVTQSPTHLIKTRGQQVTLRCSSQSGHNTVSWYQQALGQGPQFIFQYYREEENGRGNFPPRFSGLQFPNYSSELNVNALELDDSALYLCASSLGAGNEQFFGPGTRLTVL.

The chain uses TRBV4-1 and TRBJ1-3, with 12 bases fitting TRBD1. This CDR3 comprises 20 residues. The V and J ends lost 4 bases and 0 bases, in that order; junction bases with no gene match: 13. Germline values: CDR1 MGHRA, CDR2 YSYEKL. The CDR3 sequence: CASSPQPGQGALGSGNTIYF. In DNA form, the CDR3 reads TGCGCCAGCAGCCCGCAGCCGGGACAGGGGGCCCTGGGCTCTGGAAACACCATATATTTT.

The CDR3 coding sequence is TGTGCCAGCAGTCTACAGGAATTCTATGGCTACACCTTC. This codes for CASSLQEFYGYTF. The rearrangement joins TRBV6-5 to TRBJ1-2; D might be TRBD1 (5 bases). Germline assignment: CDR1 MNHEY and CDR2 SVGAGI. This CDR3 contains 13 residues. The V end lost 5 bases, the J end lost 4 bases, and 11 bases lay between the germline ends.

The V and J genes are TRBV20-1 and TRBJ1-1; no firm D call. The CDR3 consists of 11 residues. In germline, CDR1 is DFQATT, CDR2 SNEGSKA (reference sequence). Trimming shortened V by 3 bases and J by 11 bases, and 13 bases separated the two germline ends. The CDR3 DNA follows: TGCAGTGCTAGTCATAGCATGGATGCTTTCTTT. Its protein is CSASHSMDAFF.

By proportion, this clone is medium-sized. The V call is TRBV7-2, the J call TRBJ2-1, with 12 bases matching TRBD2. V shed 5 bases, J shed 0 bases, and the junction held 8 bases outside the gene matches. Germline lookup yields CDR1 SGHTA and CDR2 FQGNSA. This CDR3 is 18 amino acids long. CDR3 DNA sequence: TGTGCCAGCAGCATGGGACTAGCGGGTAGGAGCTCCTACAATGAGCAGTTCTTC. It codes for CASSMGLAGRSSYNEQFF.

J is TRBJ1-1 and V is TRBV7-3, with D possibly TRBD1 on 6 matching bases. Germline CDR1 reads SGHTA; CDR2 reads FQGTGA. This CDR3 has 17 amino acids. V was pared by 2 bases and J by 8 bases, with 24 bases between. CDR3 DNA: TGTGCCAGCAGCTTAGGGTTCGCGGTCAGGGGAAGGTGGGAAGCTTTCTTT. Translation: CASSLGFAVRGRWEAFF.

The rearrangement links TRBV7-3 to TRBJ1-1; the D is unclear. Germline values: CDR1 SGHTA, CDR2 FQGTGA. The CDR3 has 13 amino acids. V lost 4 bases and J lost 1, with 7 bases in between. The CDR3 sequence: CASSSSGNTEAFF. The CDR3 DNA follows: TGTGCCAGCAGCTCCTCGGGGAACACTGAAGCTTTCTTT.

In this sample, this clone turned up a few times. The chain couples TRBV4-2 to TRBJ1-1, with 11 bases matching TRBD1. J gave up 0 bases and V 4 bases, and 4 bases lay outside the gene matches. The CDR3 totals 16 residues. The germline V gene has CDR1 LGHNA and CDR2 YNFKEQ. The CDR3 DNA is TGTGCCAGCAGCCTTGGGACAGGGGGAATGAACACTGAAGCTTTCTTT. It is translated as CASSLGTGGMNTEAFF.

The gene calls are TRBV5-4 and TRBJ1-2; 8 nucleotides agree with TRBD1. The CDR3 spans 17 residues. Trimming removed 4 bases from V and 1 base from J; junction bases left unmatched: 12. Germline V CDR1 and CDR2: SGHNT, YYREEE (reference sequence). The DNA for the CDR3 is TGTGCCAGCAGCGTGAAAAGCCCCACAGGGGGTAACTATGGCTACACCTTC. Translation gives CASSVKSPTGGNYGYTF.

There are a few counts of this clone. The genes are TRBV10-3 and TRBJ1-2; TRBD1 is a possible D gene (6 bases). Trimming cost V 8 bases and J 3 bases, with 19 bases left between them. CDR3 size: 15 residues. Per the germline V gene, CDR1 is ENHRY and CDR2 is SYGVKD. DNA of the CDR3: TGTGCCATCGGACAAGGAGGGGGTGCCCACTATGGCTACACCTTC. It translates to CAIGQGGGAHYGYTF.

The V call is TRBV28, the J call TRBJ2-5; D is ambiguous. V lost 6 bases and J lost 1, with 0 bases in between. This CDR3 is built from 10 residues. Germline CDR1 and CDR2: MDHEN and SYDVKM. In nucleotides, the CDR3 is TGTGCCAGCAGCCAAGAGACCCAGTACTTC. This translates into CASSQETQYF.

For the CDR3, the DNA is TGCGCCAGCAGCACGAGCTCCTATAATTCACCCCTCCACTTT. It is translated as CASSTSSYNSPLHF. The chain employs TRBV5-1 and TRBJ1-6; D not resolved. In germline, CDR1 is SGHRS, CDR2 YFSETQ. V lost 4 bases, J lost 0 bases, and 5 bases lay in between. The CDR3 runs to 14 residues.

The chain joins TRBV6-5 to TRBJ2-2; 9 positions agree with TRBD1. The CDR3 has 14 residues. Germline CDR1 and CDR2: MNHEY and SVGAGI. V lost 6 bases, J lost 4 bases, and 3 bases stayed unmatched. The CDR3 DNA reads TGTGCCAGCAGCCCGACAGGGGGCACCGGGGAGCTGTTTTTT. It is translated as CASSPTGGTGELFF.

The chain recombines TRBV9 with TRBJ1-6; no clear D. Germline loops: CDR1 SGDLS, CDR2 YYNGEE. The V end lost 0 bases, the J end lost 9 bases, and 7 bases lay between the germline ends. The CDR3 runs to 13 residues. The CDR3 loop is CASSVGGGSPLHF. The CDR3 nucleotides are TGTGCCAGCAGCGTAGGCGGAGGTTCACCCCTCCACTTT.

The chain links TRBV5-1 to TRBJ2-6; the D gene could be TRBD1 or TRBD2 (5 bases each). The CDR3 loop spans 16 amino acids. V lost 3 bases and J 0 bases, leaving 10 bases between the germline ends. Germline V gives CDR1 SGHRS, CDR2 YFSETQ. CDR3 sequence reads: CASSSGPFSGANVLTF. The CDR3 nucleotides are TGCGCCAGCAGCTCGGGACCGTTCTCTGGGGCCAACGTCCTGACTTTC.

The chain recombines TRBV9 with TRBJ1-2; 7 bases match TRBD1. The CDR3 extends over 16 amino acids. Trimming took 3 bases from V and 7 from J; bases not matched to a gene: 15. Germline V gives CDR1 SGDLS, CDR2 YYNGEE. The CDR3: CASSAPVFQGGLGYTF. The CDR3 DNA reads as TGTGCCAGCAGCGCGCCAGTATTCCAGGGGGGGCTTGGCTACACCTTC.

The rearrangement uses TRBV6-4 and TRBJ1-1; no definite D call. V shed 0 bases and J shed 2 bases, with 4 bases lying between them. The CDR3 consists of 13 residues. Looked up from germline, CDR1 is MRHNA and CDR2 is SNTAGT. This CDR3 is CASSDSANTEAFF. In DNA, the CDR3 is TGTGCCAGCAGTGACTCGGCTAACACTGAAGCTTTCTTT.

V is TRBV6-6 and J is TRBJ1-1, with TRBD1 identical over 11 bases. This CDR3 is built from 14 residues. V dropped 4 bases and J dropped 7; count of bases not matched to a gene: 5. Germline V gene sequence: CDR1 MNHNY, CDR2 SVGAGI (reference sequence). In nucleotides, the CDR3 is TGTGCCAGCAGTTCGGGACAGGGGGTAAGTGAAGCTTTCTTT. As protein: CASSSGQGVSEAFF.

Written as DNA, the CDR3 is TGTGCCAGCACGCGAGGGGCGAGGACCGGGGAGCTGTTTTTT. This sequence encodes CASTRGARTGELFF. V and J are TRBV2 and TRBJ2-2; TRBD1 or TRBD2 may be the D gene (5 bases each). Trimming shortened V by 7 bases and J by 5 bases, and 14 bases separated the two germline ends. Germline assignment: CDR1 SNHLY and CDR2 FYNNEI. The CDR3 covers 14 residues.